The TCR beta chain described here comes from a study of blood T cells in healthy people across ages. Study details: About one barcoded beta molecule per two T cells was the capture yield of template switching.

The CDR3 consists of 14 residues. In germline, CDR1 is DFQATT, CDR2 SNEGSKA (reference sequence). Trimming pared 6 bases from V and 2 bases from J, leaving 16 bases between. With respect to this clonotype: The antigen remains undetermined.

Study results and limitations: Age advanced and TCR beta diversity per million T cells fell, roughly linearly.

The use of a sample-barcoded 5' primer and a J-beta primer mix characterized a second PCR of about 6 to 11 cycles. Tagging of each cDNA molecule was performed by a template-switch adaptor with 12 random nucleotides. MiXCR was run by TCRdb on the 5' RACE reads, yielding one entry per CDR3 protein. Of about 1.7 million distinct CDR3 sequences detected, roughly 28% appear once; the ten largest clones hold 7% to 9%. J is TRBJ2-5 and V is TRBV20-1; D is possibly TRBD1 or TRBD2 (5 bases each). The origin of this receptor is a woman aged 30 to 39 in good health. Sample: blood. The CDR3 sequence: CSAHPGPLQETQYF. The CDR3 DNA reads TGCAGTGCGCACCCGGGACCCCTACAAGAGACCCAGTACTTC.